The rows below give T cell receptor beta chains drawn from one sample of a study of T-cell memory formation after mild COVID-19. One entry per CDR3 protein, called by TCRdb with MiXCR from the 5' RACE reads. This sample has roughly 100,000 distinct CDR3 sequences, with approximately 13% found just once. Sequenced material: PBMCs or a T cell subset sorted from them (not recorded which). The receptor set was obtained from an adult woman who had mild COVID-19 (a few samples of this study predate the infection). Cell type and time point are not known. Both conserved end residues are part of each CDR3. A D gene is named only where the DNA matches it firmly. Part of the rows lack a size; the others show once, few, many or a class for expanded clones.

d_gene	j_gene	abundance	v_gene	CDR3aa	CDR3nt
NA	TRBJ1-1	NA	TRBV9	CASNRGDTEAFF	TGTGCCAGCAACCGAGGGGACACTGAAGCTTTCTTT
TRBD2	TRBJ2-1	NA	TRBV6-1	CASSTSGTPYNEQFF	TGTGCCAGCAGTACAAGCGGGACCCCCTACAATGAGCAGTTCTTC
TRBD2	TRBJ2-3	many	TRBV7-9	CASSPRGITDTQYF	TGTGCCAGCAGCCCGCGGGGGATCACAGATACGCAGTATTTT
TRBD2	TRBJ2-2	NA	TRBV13	CASSFSLAGKNTGELFF	TGTGCCAGCAGCTTTTCACTAGCGGGGAAGAACACCGGGGAGCTGTTTTTT
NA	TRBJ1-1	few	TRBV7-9	CASSSEIFSQAFF	TGTGCCAGCAGCTCGGAGATATTCTCCCAAGCTTTCTTT
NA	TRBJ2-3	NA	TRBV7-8	CASSFTSLGVADTQYF	TGTGCCAGCAGCTTCACAAGCCTGGGTGTGGCAGATACGCAGTATTTT
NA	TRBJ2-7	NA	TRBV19	CASSIVPYEQYF	TGTGCCAGTAGTATAGTCCCCTACGAGCAGTACTTC
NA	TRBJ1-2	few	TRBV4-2	CASSPGTAWGYTF	TGTGCCAGCAGCCCCGGGACGGCCTGGGGCTACACCTTC
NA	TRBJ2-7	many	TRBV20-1	CSARDAPSSYEQYF	TGCAGTGCTAGAGATGCCCCAAGCTCCTACGAGCAGTACTTC
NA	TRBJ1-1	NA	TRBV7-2	CASSSRDRRRGAVAFF	TGTGCCAGCAGCTCTCGGGACCGCCGTAGGGGGGCTGTAGCTTTCTTT
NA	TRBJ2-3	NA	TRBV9	CASSVVGGETDTQYF	TGTGCCAGCAGCGTAGTCGGAGGGGAGACAGATACGCAGTATTTT
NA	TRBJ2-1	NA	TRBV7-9	CASSLVDNEQFF	TGTGCCAGCAGCTTAGTAGACAATGAGCAGTTCTTC
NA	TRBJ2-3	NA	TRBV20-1	CSASGASVAARTDTQYF	TGCAGTGCTAGTGGGGCTTCGGTGGCTGCCCGCACAGATACGCAGTATTTT
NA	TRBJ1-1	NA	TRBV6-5	CASSYSRETEAFF	TGTGCCAGCAGTTACTCCAGGGAAACTGAAGCTTTCTTT
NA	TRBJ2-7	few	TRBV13	CASSSGRWSSYEQYF	TGTGCCAGCAGCTCAGGGAGGTGGAGCTCCTACGAGCAGTACTTC
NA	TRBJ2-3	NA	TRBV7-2	CASSFRDQLASPDTQYF	TGTGCCAGCAGCTTTCGAGACCAACTCGCCTCTCCCGATACGCAGTATTTT
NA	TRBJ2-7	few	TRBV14	CASSHQARKSYEQYF	TGTGCCAGCAGCCATCAGGCTAGAAAGTCCTACGAGCAGTACTTC
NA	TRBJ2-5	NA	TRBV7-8	CASSSGPQETQYF	TGTGCCAGCAGCTCAGGACCTCAAGAGACCCAGTACTTC
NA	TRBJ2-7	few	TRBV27	CASSPQTGGRWWEYF	TGTGCCAGCAGTCCCCAGACTGGAGGGAGGTGGTGGGAGTACTTC
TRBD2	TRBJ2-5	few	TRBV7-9	CASSWGLAGQETQYF	TGTGCCAGCAGCTGGGGACTAGCGGGACAAGAGACCCAGTACTTC
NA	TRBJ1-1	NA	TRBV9	CASSVGGAGTEAFF	TGTGCCAGCAGCGTAGGTGGGGCGGGGACTGAAGCTTTCTTT
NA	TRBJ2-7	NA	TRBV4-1	CASSQDEAVYEQYF	TGCGCCAGCAGCCAAGATGAGGCCGTCTACGAGCAGTACTTC
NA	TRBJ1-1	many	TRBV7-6	CASSLHGQNTEAFF	TGTGCCAGCAGCCTCCACGGTCAGAACACTGAAGCTTTCTTT
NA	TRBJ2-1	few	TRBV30	CAWSVLGNEQFF	TGTGCCTGGAGTGTACTAGGTAATGAGCAGTTCTTC
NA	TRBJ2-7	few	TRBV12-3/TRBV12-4	CASSLTNNYEQYF	TGTGCCAGCAGCCTGACTAACAACTACGAGCAGTACTTC
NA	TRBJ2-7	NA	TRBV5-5	CASSLAPPSSYEQYF	TGTGCCAGCAGCTTGGCACCGCCTAGCTCCTACGAGCAGTACTTC
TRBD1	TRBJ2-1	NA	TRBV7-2	CASSTSGTGYNEQFF	TGTGCCAGCAGTACCTCCGGGACAGGGTACAATGAGCAGTTCTTC
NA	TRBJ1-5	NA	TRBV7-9	CASSLGTGEWQPQHF	TGTGCCAGCAGCTTAGGTACAGGCGAATGGCAGCCCCAGCATTTT
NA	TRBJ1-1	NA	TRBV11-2	CASGGQRLGAFF	TGTGCCAGCGGCGGACAGAGGCTTGGAGCTTTCTTT
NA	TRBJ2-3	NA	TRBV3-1	CASSHPLGANTDTQYF	TGTGCCAGCAGCCATCCACTGGGAGCCAATACAGATACGCAGTATTTT
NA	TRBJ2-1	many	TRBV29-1	CSVGRSFTLYNEQFF	TGCAGCGTTGGTCGATCCTTCACCCTCTACAATGAGCAGTTCTTC
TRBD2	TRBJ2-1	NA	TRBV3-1	CASSHAGTSGRGEQFF	TGTGCCAGCAGCCATGCAGGGACTAGCGGGAGGGGGGAGCAGTTCTTC
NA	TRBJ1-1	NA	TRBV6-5	CASSPGRAVEAFF	TGTGCCAGCAGCCCAGGGCGCGCAGTTGAAGCTTTCTTT
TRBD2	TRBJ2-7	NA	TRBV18	CASSPGLAGEYEQYF	TGTGCCAGCTCACCAGGACTAGCGGGGGAGTACGAGCAGTACTTC
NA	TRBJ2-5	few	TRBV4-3	CASSQVGEETQYF	TGCGCCAGCAGCCAAGTTGGAGAAGAGACCCAGTACTTC
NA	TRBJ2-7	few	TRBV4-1	CASSPSREIPYEQYF	TGCGCCAGCAGCCCAAGCCGGGAGATACCCTACGAGCAGTACTTC
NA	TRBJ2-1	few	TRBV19	CASSISGLLASYNEQFF	TGTGCCAGTAGTATATCAGGACTCCTGGCCTCCTACAATGAGCAGTTCTTC